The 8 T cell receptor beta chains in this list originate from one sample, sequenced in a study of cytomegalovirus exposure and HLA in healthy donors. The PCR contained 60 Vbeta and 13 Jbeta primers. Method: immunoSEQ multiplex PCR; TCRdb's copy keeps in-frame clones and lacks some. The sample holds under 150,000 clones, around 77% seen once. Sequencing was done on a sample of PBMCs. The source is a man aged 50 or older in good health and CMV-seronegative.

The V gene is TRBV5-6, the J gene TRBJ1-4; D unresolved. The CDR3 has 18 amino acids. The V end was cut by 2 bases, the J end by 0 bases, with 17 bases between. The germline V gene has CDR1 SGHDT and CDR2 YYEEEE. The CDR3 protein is CASSFISVLGATNEKLFF. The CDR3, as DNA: TGTGCCAGCAGCTTTATTAGCGTCTTGGGTGCAACTAATGAAAAACTGTTTTTT. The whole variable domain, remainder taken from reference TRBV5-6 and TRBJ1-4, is DAGVTQSPTHLIKTRGQQVTLRCSPKSGHDTVSWYQQALGQGPQFIFQYYEEEERQRGNFPDRFSGHQFPNYSSELNVNALLLGDSALYLCASSFISVLGATNEKLFFGSGTQLSVL.

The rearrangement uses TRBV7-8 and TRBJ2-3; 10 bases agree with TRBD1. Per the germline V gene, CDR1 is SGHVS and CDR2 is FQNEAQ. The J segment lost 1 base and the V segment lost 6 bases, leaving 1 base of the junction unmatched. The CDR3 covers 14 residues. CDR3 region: CASSGTGGTDTQYF. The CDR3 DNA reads TGTGCCAGCAGTGGGACAGGGGGCACAGATACGCAGTATTTT.

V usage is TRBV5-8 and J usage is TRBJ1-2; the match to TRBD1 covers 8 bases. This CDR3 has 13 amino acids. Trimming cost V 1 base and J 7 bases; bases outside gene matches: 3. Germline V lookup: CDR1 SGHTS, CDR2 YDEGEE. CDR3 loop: CASSLQGARGYTF. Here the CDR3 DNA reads TGTGCCAGCAGCTTGCAGGGGGCGCGTGGCTACACCTTC.

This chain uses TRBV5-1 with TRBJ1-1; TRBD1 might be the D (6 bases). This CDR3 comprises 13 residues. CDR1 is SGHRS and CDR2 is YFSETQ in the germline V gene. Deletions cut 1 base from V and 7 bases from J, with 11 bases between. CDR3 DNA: TGCGCCAGCAGCTTGACACAGGGTAATGAAGCTTTCTTT. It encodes CASSLTQGNEAFF.

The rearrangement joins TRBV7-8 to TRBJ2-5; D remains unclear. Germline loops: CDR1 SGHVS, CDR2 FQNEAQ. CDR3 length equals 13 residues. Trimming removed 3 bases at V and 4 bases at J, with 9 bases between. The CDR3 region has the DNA TGTGCCAGCAGCTTGACATTACGAGAGACCCAGTACTTC. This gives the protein CASSLTLRETQYF.

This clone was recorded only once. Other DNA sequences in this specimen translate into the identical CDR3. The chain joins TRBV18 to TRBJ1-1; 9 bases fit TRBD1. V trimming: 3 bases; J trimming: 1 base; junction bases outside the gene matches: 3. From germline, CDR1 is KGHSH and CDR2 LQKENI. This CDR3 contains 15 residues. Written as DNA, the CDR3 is TGTGCCAGCTCACCGGGACAGGGACCGAACACTGAAGCTTTCTTT. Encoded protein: CASSPGQGPNTEAFF.

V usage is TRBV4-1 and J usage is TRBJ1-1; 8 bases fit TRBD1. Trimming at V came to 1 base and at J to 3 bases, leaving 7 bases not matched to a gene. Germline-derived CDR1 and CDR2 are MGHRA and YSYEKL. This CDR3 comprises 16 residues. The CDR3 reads CASSQGLGQVYTEAFF. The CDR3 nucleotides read TGCGCCAGCAGCCAAGGACTGGGACAGGTGTACACTGAAGCTTTCTTT.

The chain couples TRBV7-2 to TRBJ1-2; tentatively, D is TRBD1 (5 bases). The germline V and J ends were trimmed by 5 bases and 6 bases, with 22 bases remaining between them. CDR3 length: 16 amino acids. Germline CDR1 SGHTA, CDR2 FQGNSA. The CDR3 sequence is CASSPSRAAGRHGYTF. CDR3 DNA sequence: TGTGCCAGCAGCCCTAGCCGGGCGGCAGGGAGGCATGGCTACACCTTC.